The sequence of this TCR beta chain was determined in a study of cytomegalovirus exposure and HLA in healthy donors. General study findings and limits: For most TCR beta V segments, an earlier analysis put the productive rate at about 90% or about 30% of the time.

Use of 60 Vbeta and 13 Jbeta primers characterized the PCR. The table came from immunoSEQ multiplex PCR; TCRdb's copy has only in-frame clones and leaves some out. The data show more than 150,000 clones, about 80% seen once. All donors participated as healthy donors of bone marrow. Germline CDR1 and CDR2: GTSNPN and SVGIG (reference sequence). Losses at the gene ends were 5 bases for V and 6 bases for J; bases not matched to a gene: 3. The CDR3 extends over 13 amino acids. In regard to this clone: Antigen: not known.

The chain links TRBV30 to TRBJ2-1; 11 bases agree with TRBD1. The sequenced sample was PBMCs. This TCR came from a woman aged 25 to 39 in good health and CMV-seronegative. The DNA of the CDR3 is TGTGCCTGGTCCGGGACAGGGGGCAATGAGCAGTTCTTC. Translating it yields CAWSGTGGNEQFF.